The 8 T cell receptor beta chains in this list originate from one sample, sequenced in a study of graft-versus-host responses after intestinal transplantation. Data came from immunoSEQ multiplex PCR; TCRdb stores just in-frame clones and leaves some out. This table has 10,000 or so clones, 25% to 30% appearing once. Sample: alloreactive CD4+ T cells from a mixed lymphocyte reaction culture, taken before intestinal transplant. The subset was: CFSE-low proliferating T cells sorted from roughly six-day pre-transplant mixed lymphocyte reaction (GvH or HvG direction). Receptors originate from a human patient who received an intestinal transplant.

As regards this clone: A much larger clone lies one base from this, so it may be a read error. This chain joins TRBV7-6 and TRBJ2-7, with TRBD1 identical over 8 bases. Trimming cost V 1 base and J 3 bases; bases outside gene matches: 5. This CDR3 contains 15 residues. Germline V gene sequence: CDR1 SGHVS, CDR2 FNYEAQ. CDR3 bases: TGTGCCAGCAGCTTAGGGACAGGGTCTATCTACGAGCAGTACTTC. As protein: CASSLGTGSIYEQYF.

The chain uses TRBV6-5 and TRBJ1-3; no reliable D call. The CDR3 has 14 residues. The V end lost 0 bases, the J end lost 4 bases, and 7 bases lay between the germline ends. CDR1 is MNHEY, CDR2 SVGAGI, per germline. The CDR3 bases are TGTGCCAGCAGTTACTCGACCTCCGGAAACACCATATATTTT. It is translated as CASSYSTSGNTIYF.

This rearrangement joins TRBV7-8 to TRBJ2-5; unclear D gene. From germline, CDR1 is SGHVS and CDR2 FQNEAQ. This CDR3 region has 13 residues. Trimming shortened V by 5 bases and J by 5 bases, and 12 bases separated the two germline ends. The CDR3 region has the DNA TGTGCCAGCAGCCCCCCAGTAGGGGAGACCCAGTACTTC. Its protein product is CASSPPVGETQYF. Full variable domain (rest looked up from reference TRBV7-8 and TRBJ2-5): GAGVSQSPRYKVAKRGQDVALRCDPISGHVSLFWYQQALGQGPEFLTYFQNEAQLDKSGLPSDRFFAERPEGSVSTLKIQRTQQEDSAVYLCASSPPVGETQYFGPGTRLLVL.

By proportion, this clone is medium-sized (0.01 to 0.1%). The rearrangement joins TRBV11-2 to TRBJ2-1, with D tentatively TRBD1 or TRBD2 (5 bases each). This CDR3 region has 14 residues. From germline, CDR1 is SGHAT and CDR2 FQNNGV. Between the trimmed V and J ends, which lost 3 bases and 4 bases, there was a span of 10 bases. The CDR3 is CASSFPGPYNEQFF. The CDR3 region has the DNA TGTGCCAGCAGCTTTCCGGGGCCGTACAATGAGCAGTTCTTC.

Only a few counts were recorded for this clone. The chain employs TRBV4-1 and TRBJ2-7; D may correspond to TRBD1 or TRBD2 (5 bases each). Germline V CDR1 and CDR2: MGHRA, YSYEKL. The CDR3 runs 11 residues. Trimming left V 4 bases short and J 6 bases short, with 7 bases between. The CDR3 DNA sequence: TGCGCCAGCAGCCTCGGGACCGAGCAGTACTTC. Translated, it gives CASSLGTEQYF.

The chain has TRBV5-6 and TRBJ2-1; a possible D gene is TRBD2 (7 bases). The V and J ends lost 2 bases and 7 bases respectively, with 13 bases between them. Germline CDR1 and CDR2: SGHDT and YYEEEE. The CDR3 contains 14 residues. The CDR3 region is CASSFRGGGNEQFF. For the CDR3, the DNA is TGTGCCAGCAGCTTTCGGGGAGGGGGGAATGAGCAGTTCTTC.

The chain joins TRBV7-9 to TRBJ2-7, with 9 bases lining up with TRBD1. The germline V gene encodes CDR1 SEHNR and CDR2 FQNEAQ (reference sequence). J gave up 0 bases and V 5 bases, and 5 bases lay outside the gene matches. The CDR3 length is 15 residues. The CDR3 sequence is CASSAETGGSYEQYF. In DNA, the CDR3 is TGTGCCAGCAGCGCCGAGACAGGGGGCTCCTACGAGCAGTACTTC.

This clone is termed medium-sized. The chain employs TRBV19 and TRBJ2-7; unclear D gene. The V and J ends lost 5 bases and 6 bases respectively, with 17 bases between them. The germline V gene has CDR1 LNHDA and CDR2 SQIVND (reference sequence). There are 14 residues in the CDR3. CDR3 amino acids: CASSAGGDWTEQYF. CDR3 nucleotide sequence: TGTGCCAGTAGTGCCGGTGGGGATTGGACCGAGCAGTACTTC. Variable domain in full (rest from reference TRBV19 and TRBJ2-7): DGGITQSPKYLFRKEGQNVTLSCEQNLNHDAMYWYRQDPGQGLRLIYYSQIVNDFQKGDIAEGYSVSREKKESFPLTVTSAQKNPTAFYLCASSAGGDWTEQYFGPGTRLTVT.